A single sample gave rise to the 18 T cell receptor beta chains below, sequenced in a study of cytomegalovirus exposure and HLA in healthy donors. The primer mix had 60 Vbeta and 13 Jbeta primers. TCRdb's copy holds only in-frame clones and misses some; the assay was immunoSEQ multiplex PCR. This table holds fewer than 150,000 clones, roughly four fifths found once. Sequenced input: PBMCs. The receptors were sampled from a human donor in good health.

CDR3 sequence: CASSPGTGGCEQYF. The CDR3 region has the DNA TGTGCCAGCAGCCCCGGGACAGGGGGCTGCGAGCAGTACTTC. V gene TRBV9 combines with J gene TRBJ2-7, with 12 bases matching TRBD1. The CDR3 sequence is 14 residues long. The germline gives CDR1 SGDLS, CDR2 YYNGEE. V trimming: 4 bases; J trimming: 6 bases; junction bases outside the gene matches: 5.

The J gene is TRBJ2-5, the V gene TRBV5-1; TRBD2 matches 8 bases. J lost 3 bases, V lost 4 bases, and 8 bases had no gene match. Germline CDR1 is SGHRS and CDR2 is YFSETQ. CDR3 size: 15 residues. The CDR3 spells CASSLGGAGEETQYF. CDR3 nucleotides: TGCGCCAGCAGCCTCGGGGGAGCGGGAGAAGAGACCCAGTACTTC.

This clone turned up a few times. J is TRBJ2-7 and V is TRBV4-1; 10 bases agree with TRBD2. The CDR3 loop spans 16 amino acids. J gave up 4 bases and V 0 bases, and 6 bases lay outside the gene matches. Germline V gene data show CDR1 as MGHRA and CDR2 as YSYEKL. The CDR3 is CASSQDLLAGAYEQYF. The DNA of the CDR3 is TGCGCCAGCAGCCAAGATTTGCTAGCGGGAGCATACGAGCAGTACTTC.

The V gene is TRBV5-4, the J gene TRBJ1-2, with D uncertain. V dropped 4 bases and J dropped 8 bases, with 9 bases sitting between them. Germline V lookup: CDR1 SGHNT, CDR2 YYREEE (reference sequence). The CDR3 contains 11 residues. CDR3 DNA: TGTGCCAGCAGCAACCCAGGCGGCTACACCTTC. Translation gives CASSNPGGYTF.

The chain employs TRBV14 and TRBJ2-7, with TRBD2 as a possible D gene (5 bases). The CDR3 is made up of 14 amino acids. Trimming stripped 3 bases from V and 2 bases from J, with 11 bases between. Looked up from germline, CDR1 is SGHDN and CDR2 is FVKESK. The CDR3 nucleotides are TGTGCCAGCAGCCATCCCGGGGTCACCTACGAGCAGTACTTC. Encoded protein: CASSHPGVTYEQYF.

V usage is TRBV6-5 and J usage is TRBJ1-2; perhaps TRBD1 as D (6 bases). V lost 10 bases and J lost 3, with 15 bases in between. CDR3 length: 13 residues. Germline loops: CDR1 MNHEY, CDR2 SVGAGI. This CDR3 is CATKQGNYYGYTF. The DNA for the CDR3 is TGTGCCACCAAACAGGGCAACTACTATGGCTACACCTTC.

The chain joins TRBV30 to TRBJ2-1; D perhaps matches TRBD1 (5 bases). There are 16 residues in the CDR3. Germline V gives CDR1 GTSNPN, CDR2 SVGIG (reference sequence). Trimming took 5 bases from V and 4 from J, leaving 21 bases between them. In DNA, the CDR3 is TGTGCCTGGGGTGGTGCTGGGGCGCAGGATTACAATGAGCAGTTCTTC. This codes for CAWGGAGAQDYNEQFF.

The chain has TRBV4-2 and TRBJ2-7, with D perhaps matching TRBD2 (5 bases). CDR1 and CDR2 from the germline V gene are LGHNA and YNFKEQ. The CDR3 runs 15 residues. V lost 0 bases and J lost 4, with 13 bases in between. The CDR3 sequence: CASSQEEDREYEQYF. In nucleotides, the CDR3 is TGTGCCAGCAGCCAAGAGGAGGACCGAGAGTACGAGCAGTACTTC.

The V gene is TRBV19, the J gene TRBJ1-6; 7 bases match TRBD1. CDR1 is LNHDA, CDR2 SQIVND, per germline (reference sequence). J was trimmed by 3 bases and V by 7 bases; bases with no gene match: 0. The length of the CDR3 is 13 residues. CDR3 amino acids: CASTGGYNSPLHF. DNA for the CDR3: TGTGCCAGTACAGGGGGCTATAATTCACCCCTCCACTTT.

This chain joins TRBV5-8 and TRBJ2-6, with D tentatively TRBD1 (6 bases). The CDR3 runs to 17 residues. The V end lost 4 bases, the J end lost 2 bases, and 16 bases lay between the germline ends. The germline V gene encodes CDR1 SGHTS and CDR2 YDEGEE. The CDR3 here is CASSHSRGSAGANVLTF. The CDR3 nucleotides are TGTGCCAGCAGCCATTCTAGGGGGAGCGCTGGGGCCAACGTCCTGACTTTC.

The CDR3 loop reads CASRPPGGSEQFF. The CDR3 region has the DNA TGCGCCAGCAGGCCCCCAGGGGGCAGTGAGCAGTTCTTC. The rearrangement uses TRBV5-1 and TRBJ2-1; 8 nucleotides match TRBD1. V trimming: 5 bases; J trimming: 9 bases; junction bases outside the gene matches: 7. The CDR3 consists of 13 residues. Per the germline V gene, CDR1 is SGHRS and CDR2 is YFSETQ.

In this sample, this clone turned up once. V and J are TRBV27 and TRBJ2-1; tentatively, D is TRBD1 (6 bases). The CDR3 has 13 amino acids. Germline CDR1 MNHEY, CDR2 SMNVEV (reference sequence). The ends were cut back, 0 bases at V and 9 bases at J, with 9 bases in the middle. The CDR3 sequence: CASSLSRGGEQFF. The CDR3, as DNA: TGTGCCAGCAGTTTATCGAGAGGGGGTGAGCAGTTCTTC.

Turning to this clone: Germline and junction disagree at one end, which may indicate a read error. The chain couples TRBV7-7 to TRBJ2-1, with TRBD1 matching over 9 bases. CDR1 is SSHAT, CDR2 FNYEAQ, per germline (reference sequence). There are 12 residues in the CDR3. The CDR3, as DNA: TGTGCTAGCAGCGTTGGGACAGGGAAACAGTTCTTC. Protein: CASSVGTGKQFF.

This clone occurred a few times. The gene calls are TRBV9 and TRBJ1-3; possibly TRBD1 for D (5 bases). CDR3 size: 15 residues. The V gene lost 3 bases and the J gene lost 4 bases, with 14 bases spanning the gap. Germline V lookup: CDR1 SGDLS, CDR2 YYNGEE. The CDR3 region is CASSAGGVSGNTIYF. CDR3 DNA: TGTGCCAGCAGCGCCGGGGGAGTTTCGGGAAACACCATATATTTT.

The rearrangement joins TRBV5-4 to TRBJ1-6; 8 bases map to TRBD1. The ends lost 4 bases at V and 9 bases at J; junction bases unmatched: 9. In germline, CDR1 is SGHNT, CDR2 YYREEE (reference sequence). The CDR3 contains 15 residues. CDR3 in DNA: TGTGCCAGCAGCCGGTCGGACAGGGTTTTTTCACCCCTCCACTTT. It codes for CASSRSDRVFSPLHF.

V and J are TRBV19 and TRBJ2-1; TRBD1 is a possible D gene (5 bases). Germline lookup yields CDR1 LNHDA and CDR2 SQIVND (reference sequence). The CDR3 contains 14 residues. Deletions cut 7 bases from V and 3 bases from J, with 13 bases between. The CDR3 spells CASTQTVGYNEQFF. In DNA, the CDR3 is TGTGCCAGTACCCAGACAGTAGGCTACAATGAGCAGTTCTTC.

The V gene is TRBV5-1, the J gene TRBJ1-4, with TRBD1 matching 10 bases. The CDR3 has 14 amino acids. Trimming at V came to 4 bases and at J to 8 bases, leaving 5 bases not matched to a gene. Germline V gene sequence: CDR1 SGHRS, CDR2 YFSETQ. The CDR3 nucleotides read TGCGCCAGCAGCATCGGACAGGGGGACGAAAAACTGTTTTTT. Protein sequence: CASSIGQGDEKLFF.

The sample holds a few counts of this clone. This CDR3 reads CASSLQDTQYF. DNA for the CDR3: TGCGCCAGCAGCTTGCAAGATACGCAGTATTTT. The gene calls are TRBV5-1 and TRBJ2-3; D uncertain. Germline V gene sequence: CDR1 SGHRS, CDR2 YFSETQ. The CDR3 is 11 amino acids. V gave up 1 base and J gave up 5 bases, with 2 bases separating them.